This record concerns one T cell receptor (beta chain) sequence. Its target is not known. The data were obtained in a study of identical twins. Overall study results and limits: Conclusions came from cross-sectional statistical analysis, not from following the same donors. Cord blood beta clonotypes present at high abundance carried fewer insertions; no such pattern appeared in memory repertoires.

V lost 7 bases and J lost 4, with 8 bases in between. The CDR3 has 12 amino acids. In germline, CDR1 is LGHDT, CDR2 YNNKEL (reference sequence). With no exceptions, donors were healthy Caucasians. Each CDR3 protein is one row after TCRdb ran MiXCR on the 5' RACE reads. This table has 750,000 to 950,000 distinct CDR3 sequences, roughly an eighth appearing once. This same sample was also part of a study on yellow fever vaccine responses in identical twins.

The receptor's source is a woman aged 18-35 years in good health. The sample consisted of PBMCs. The rearrangement uses TRBV3-1 and TRBJ2-1, with D unclear. CDR3 DNA: TGTGCCAGCACTTCAATTTACAATGAGCAGTTCTTC. The encoded protein is CASTSIYNEQFF.